This T cell receptor (beta chain) was documented in a study of T-cell reconstitution after alpha-beta-depleted transplantation in children listed by TCRdb under 2016. Context from the whole study: Using TCR repertoire profiling, the study quantitatively followed how T-cell immune reconstitution unfolded in children after TCRalphabeta/CD19-depleted allogeneic hematopoietic cell transplantation. Study-wide conclusions, independent of this receptor: The frequencies of hyperexpanded clones fell over the following months, and after one year, T-cell counts and TCRbeta diversity were mostly attributed to newly produced T cells. About two months after transplant, the apparently early recovery of alphabetaT-cell counts reportedly depended on just several hundred clones that had expanded rapidly and came from non-depleted graft cells. In some patients, the high TCRbeta diversity seen at day 60 was put down to recipient T cells and intrathymic progenitors that had survived conditioning.

The treatment or condition label for this specimen denotes: allogeneic hematopoietic cell transplantation with graft depleted of TCRalphabeta T cells and CD19 B cells. The transplant recipients were children given TCRalphabeta/CD19-depleted allogeneic hematopoietic cell grafts. The method was PCR. Sequenced using an Illumina HiSeq 2500. TCR libraries were prepared with molecular barcoding, using unique molecular identifiers to normalize TCRbeta repertoire quantification. Using fastp at Q25 and MiXCR, TCRdb reprocessed the public reads and kept productive beta chains. Each CDR3 protein gets just one entry, which takes the most common genes and DNA from the rows behind it. The sample yields roughly 150,000 distinct CDR3 sequences; 8.5% to 14% were counted once. The biggest ten clones account for over 10% of the sample. This clonotype appeared many times. What this receptor recognizes is not known. No much larger clonotype is one base removed from it; base qualities were not supplied.

The clonotype was recovered from a boy aged 2 to 10 with acute myeloid leukemia, due to receive a stem cell transplant. The specimen comprised PBMCs, sampled before TCRalphabeta/CD19-depleted stem cell transplant.

The CDR3 here reads CATSIGDSGTDTQYF. The nucleotide sequence reads TGTGCCACCAGCATAGGGGACAGTGGCACAGATACGCAGTATTTT. Recombination linked TRBV15 to TRBJ2-3; 7 bases in between match TRBD1. CDR1 is given as LNHNV and CDR2 as YYDKDF, both from the germline V gene (reference sequence). V lost 4 bases and J lost 1 base, and the count of bases not matched to a germline gene is 5. The CDR3 covers 15 residues, taking in both the cysteine and the phenylalanine. Only the CDR3 region is kept as DNA, spanning 45 bases read in frame from base 1.